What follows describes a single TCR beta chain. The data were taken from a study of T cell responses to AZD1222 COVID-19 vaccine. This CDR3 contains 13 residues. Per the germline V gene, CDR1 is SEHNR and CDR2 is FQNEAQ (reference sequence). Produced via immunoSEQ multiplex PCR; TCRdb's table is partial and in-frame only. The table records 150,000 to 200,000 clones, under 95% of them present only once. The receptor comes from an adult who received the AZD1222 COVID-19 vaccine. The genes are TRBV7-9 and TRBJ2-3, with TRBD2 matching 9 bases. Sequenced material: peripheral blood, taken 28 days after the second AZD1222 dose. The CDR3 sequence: CKTGTSRADTQYF. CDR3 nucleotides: TGTAAAACCGGGACTAGCAGGGCAGATACGCAGTATTTT.